This entry features one TCR beta chain sequence. Method: immunoSEQ multiplex PCR; TCRdb's copy keeps in-frame clones and lacks some. The repertoire consists of 34,000 or so clones, with 65% to 80% occurring once and the leading ten covering about a tenth. The data stem from a study of OX40 agonist ivuxolimab in advanced cancers. CDR1 is ENHRY, CDR2 SYGVKD, per germline. CDR3 length: 14 amino acids. Between the trimmed V and J ends, which lost 4 bases and 5 bases, there was a span of 12 bases. J is TRBJ2-1 and V is TRBV10-3; D possibly corresponds to TRBD2 (5 bases). The source material was CD4+ or CD8+ T cells sorted from blood, sampled in a trial of the OX40 agonist ivuxolimab. The TCR was taken from an adult with an advanced solid tumor such as melanoma, head and neck, liver or kidney cancer. CDR3 DNA sequence: TGTGCCATCAGTGCCTTAGCGACCCACAATGAGCAGTTCTTC. This gives the protein CAISALATHNEQFF.